The TCR beta chain described here comes from a study of blood T cells in healthy people across ages. A second about 7 to 12 cycle PCR used barcoded and J-beta primers. TCRdb redid the calling of the 5' RACE reads with MiXCR, one entry per CDR3 protein. Of hundreds of thousands of distinct CDR3 sequences in the sample, around 31% were seen once. Peripheral blood from each donor was collected in a volume of approximately 10 milliliters. Trimming cost V 1 base and J 2 bases, with 11 bases left between them. Germline V gene sequence: CDR1 SGHRS, CDR2 YFSETQ. The CDR3 loop spans 15 amino acids. This clonotype has a count of ten or more. Its specificity is unknown. Overall study results and limits: There were more naive CD4+ cells and higher diversity in long-lived donors than in aged donors. Per million T cells, TCR beta diversity dropped roughly linearly as age increased.

Sequencing was carried out using blood. This receptor was obtained from a woman aged 80 or over in good health. This sequence joins TRBV5-1 and TRBJ2-3; perhaps TRBD2 as D (5 bases). The DNA of the CDR3 is TGCGCCAGCAGCTTGACGGGGTGGACCACAGATACGCAGTATTTT. The encoded protein is CASSLTGWTTDTQYF.